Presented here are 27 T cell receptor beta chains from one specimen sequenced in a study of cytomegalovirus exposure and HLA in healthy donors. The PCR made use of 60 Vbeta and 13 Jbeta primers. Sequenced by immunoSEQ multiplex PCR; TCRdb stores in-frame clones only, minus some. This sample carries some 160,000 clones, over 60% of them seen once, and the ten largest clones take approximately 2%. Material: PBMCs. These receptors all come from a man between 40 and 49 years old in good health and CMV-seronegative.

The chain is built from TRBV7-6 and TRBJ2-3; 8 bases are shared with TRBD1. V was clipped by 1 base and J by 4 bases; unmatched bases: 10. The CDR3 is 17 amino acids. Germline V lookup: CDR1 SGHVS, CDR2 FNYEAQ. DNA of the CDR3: TGTGCCAGCAGCTTAGGAGAGACAGGGGAAGTTGCAGATACGCAGTATTTT. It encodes CASSLGETGEVADTQYF.

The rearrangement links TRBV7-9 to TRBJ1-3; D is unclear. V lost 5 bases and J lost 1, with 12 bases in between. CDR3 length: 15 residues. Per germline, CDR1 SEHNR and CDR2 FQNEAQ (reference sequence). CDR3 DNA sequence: TGTGCCAGCAGCCCAAACCATAGTTCTGGAAACACCATATATTTT. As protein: CASSPNHSSGNTIYF.

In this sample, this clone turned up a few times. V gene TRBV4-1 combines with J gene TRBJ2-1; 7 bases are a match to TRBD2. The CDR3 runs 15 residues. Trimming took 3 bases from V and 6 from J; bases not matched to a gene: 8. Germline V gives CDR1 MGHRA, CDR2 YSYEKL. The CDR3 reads CASSQASGTINEQFF. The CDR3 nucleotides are TGCGCCAGCAGCCAGGCATCCGGGACTATCAATGAGCAGTTCTTC.

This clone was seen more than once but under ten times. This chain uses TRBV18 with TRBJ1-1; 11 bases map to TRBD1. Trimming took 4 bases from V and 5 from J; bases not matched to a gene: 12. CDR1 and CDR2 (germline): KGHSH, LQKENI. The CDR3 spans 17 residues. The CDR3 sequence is CASSLTRDRGTYTEAFF. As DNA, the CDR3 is TGTGCCAGCTCACTAACCCGGGACAGGGGGACTTATACTGAAGCTTTCTTT.

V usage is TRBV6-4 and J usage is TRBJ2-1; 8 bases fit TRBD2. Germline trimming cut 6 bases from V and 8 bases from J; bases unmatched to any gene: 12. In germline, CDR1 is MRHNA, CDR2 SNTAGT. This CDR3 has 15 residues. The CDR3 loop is CASREGLGSGYEQFF. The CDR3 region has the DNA TGTGCCAGCAGGGAGGGACTAGGTTCAGGCTATGAGCAGTTCTTC.

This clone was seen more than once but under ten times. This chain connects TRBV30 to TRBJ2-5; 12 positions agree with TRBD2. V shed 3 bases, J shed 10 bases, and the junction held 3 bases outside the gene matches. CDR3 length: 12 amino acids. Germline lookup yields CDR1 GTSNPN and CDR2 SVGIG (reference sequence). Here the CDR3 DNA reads TGTGCCTGGAGCGTACTAGCGGGGGGCCAGTACTTC. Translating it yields CAWSVLAGGQYF.

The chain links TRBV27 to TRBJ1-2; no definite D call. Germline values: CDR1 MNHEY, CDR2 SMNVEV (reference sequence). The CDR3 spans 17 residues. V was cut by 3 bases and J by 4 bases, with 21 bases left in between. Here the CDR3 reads CASSFRPGGLDLYGYTF. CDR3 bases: TGTGCCAGCAGTTTTCGCCCCGGAGGGCTGGACCTCTATGGCTACACCTTC.

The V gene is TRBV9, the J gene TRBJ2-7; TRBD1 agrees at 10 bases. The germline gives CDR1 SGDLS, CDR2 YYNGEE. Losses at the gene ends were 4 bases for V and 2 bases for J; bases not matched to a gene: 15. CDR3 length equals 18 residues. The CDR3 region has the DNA TGTGCCAGCAGCCCGTACGGGGAATGGGGACAGGGGACCTACGAGCAGTACTTC. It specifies CASSPYGEWGQGTYEQYF.

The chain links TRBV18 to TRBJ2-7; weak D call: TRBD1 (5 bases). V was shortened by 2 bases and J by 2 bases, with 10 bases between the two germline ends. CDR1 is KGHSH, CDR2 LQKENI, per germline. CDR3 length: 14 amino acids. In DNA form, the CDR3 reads TGTGCCAGCTCACCAGGGGCGGCTACCTACGAGCAGTACTTC. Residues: CASSPGAATYEQYF.

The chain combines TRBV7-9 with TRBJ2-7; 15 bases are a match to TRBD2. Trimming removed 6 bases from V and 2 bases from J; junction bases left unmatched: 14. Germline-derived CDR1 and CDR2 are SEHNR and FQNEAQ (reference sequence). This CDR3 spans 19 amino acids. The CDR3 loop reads CASSSAPGLAGGSTYEQYF. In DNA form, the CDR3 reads TGTGCCAGCAGTTCAGCTCCGGGACTAGCGGGGGGCAGCACCTACGAGCAGTACTTC.

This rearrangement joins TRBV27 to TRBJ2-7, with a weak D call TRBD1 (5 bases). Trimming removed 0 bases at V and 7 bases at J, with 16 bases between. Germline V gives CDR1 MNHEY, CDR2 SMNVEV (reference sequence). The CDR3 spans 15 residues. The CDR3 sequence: CASSLSPQTVREQYF. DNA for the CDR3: TGTGCCAGCAGTTTATCGCCACAGACAGTGAGGGAGCAGTACTTC.

The CDR3 DNA reads TGTGCCAGCTCCGGACAGGCGACCGAAAAACTGTTTTTT. It translates to CASSGQATEKLFF. The V call is TRBV2, the J call TRBJ1-4, with 7 nucleotides matching TRBD1. V shed 8 bases and J 8 bases; nucleotides not matched to a gene: 8. This CDR3 contains 13 residues. Germline V gives CDR1 SNHLY, CDR2 FYNNEI.

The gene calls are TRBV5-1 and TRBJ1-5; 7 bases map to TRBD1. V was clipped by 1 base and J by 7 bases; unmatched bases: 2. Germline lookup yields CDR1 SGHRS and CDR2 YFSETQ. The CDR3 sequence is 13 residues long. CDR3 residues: CASSLQGEQPQHF. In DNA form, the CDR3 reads TGCGCCAGCAGCTTGCAGGGGGAACAGCCCCAGCATTTT.

The CDR3 protein is CASSLGGQLNQPQHF. As DNA, the CDR3 is TGTGCCAGCAGCTTAGGGGGACAGCTTAATCAGCCCCAGCATTTT. The chain has TRBV7-9 and TRBJ1-5, with 7 bases lining up with TRBD1. V shed 1 base and J 4 bases; nucleotides not matched to a gene: 4. The CDR3 is made up of 15 amino acids. From germline, CDR1 is SEHNR and CDR2 FQNEAQ (reference sequence).

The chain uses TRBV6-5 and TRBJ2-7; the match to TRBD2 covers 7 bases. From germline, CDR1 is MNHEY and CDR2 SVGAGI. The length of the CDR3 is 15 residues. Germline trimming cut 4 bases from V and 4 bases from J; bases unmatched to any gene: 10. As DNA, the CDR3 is TGTGCCAGCAGTTCCCCCGGGAAGGGACTATACGAGCAGTACTTC. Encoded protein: CASSSPGKGLYEQYF.

The CDR3: CASTRTSGSYNEQFF. The CDR3 nucleotides read TGTGCCAGCACTAGGACTAGCGGCTCCTACAATGAGCAGTTCTTC. The rearrangement joins TRBV6-5 to TRBJ2-1, with 10 bases that match TRBD2. CDR1 and CDR2 from the germline V gene are MNHEY and SVGAGI. Germline trimming cut 7 bases from V and 0 bases from J; bases unmatched to any gene: 3. The CDR3 is 15 amino acids.

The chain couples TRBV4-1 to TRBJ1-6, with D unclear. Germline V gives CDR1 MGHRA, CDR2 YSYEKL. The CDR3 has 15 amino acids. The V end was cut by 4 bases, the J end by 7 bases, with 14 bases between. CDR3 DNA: TGCGCCAGCAGCCCCAGCGAGCCGGGGAATTCACCCCTCCACTTT. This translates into CASSPSEPGNSPLHF.

CDR3: CASLGQGILGTEAFF. The CDR3 bases are TGTGCCAGCCTCGGACAGGGGATTTTGGGCACTGAAGCTTTCTTT. The chain has TRBV6-1 and TRBJ1-1; TRBD1 matches at 9 bases. The germline V gene has CDR1 MNHNS and CDR2 SASEGT. CDR3 size: 15 residues. The V segment lost 8 bases and the J segment 4 bases; nucleotides outside the gene matches: 11.

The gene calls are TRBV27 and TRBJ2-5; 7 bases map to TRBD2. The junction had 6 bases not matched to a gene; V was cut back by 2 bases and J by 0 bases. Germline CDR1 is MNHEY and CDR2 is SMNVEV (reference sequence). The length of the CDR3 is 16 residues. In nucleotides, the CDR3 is TGTGCCAGCAGTTTAGGGGAGGGACGGTACCAAGAGACCCAGTACTTC. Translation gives CASSLGEGRYQETQYF.

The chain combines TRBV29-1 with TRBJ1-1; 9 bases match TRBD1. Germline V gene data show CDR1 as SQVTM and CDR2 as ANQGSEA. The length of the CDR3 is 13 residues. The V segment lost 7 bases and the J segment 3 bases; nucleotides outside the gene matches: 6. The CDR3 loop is CSGRTGEHTEAFF. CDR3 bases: TGCAGCGGGCGGACAGGGGAGCACACTGAAGCTTTCTTT.

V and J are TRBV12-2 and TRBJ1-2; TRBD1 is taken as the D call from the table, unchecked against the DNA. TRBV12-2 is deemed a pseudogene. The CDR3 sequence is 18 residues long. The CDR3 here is CASRSSNRRDRAGYGYTF. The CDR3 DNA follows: TGTGCAAGTCGATCAAGTAATCGGCGGGACAGGGCTGGGTATGGCTACACCTTC.

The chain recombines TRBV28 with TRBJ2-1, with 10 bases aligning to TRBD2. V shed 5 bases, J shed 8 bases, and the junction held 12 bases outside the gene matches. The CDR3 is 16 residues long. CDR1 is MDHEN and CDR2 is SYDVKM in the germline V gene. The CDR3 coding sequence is TGTGCCAGCAGTGTAAACATGGGACTAGCGTCCGATGAGCAGTTCTTC. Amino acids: CASSVNMGLASDEQFF.

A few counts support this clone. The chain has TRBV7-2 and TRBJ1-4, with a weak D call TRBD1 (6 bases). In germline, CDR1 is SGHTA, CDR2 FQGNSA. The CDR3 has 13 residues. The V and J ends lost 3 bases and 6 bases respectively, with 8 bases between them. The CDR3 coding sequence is TGTGCCAGCAGCTTGAACAGGGATGAAAAACTGTTTTTT. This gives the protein CASSLNRDEKLFF.

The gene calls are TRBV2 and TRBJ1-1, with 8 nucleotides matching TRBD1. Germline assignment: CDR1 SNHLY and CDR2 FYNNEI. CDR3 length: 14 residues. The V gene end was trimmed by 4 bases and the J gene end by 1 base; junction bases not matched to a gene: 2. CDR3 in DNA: TGTGCCAGCAGTGGGGGGACAGGGAACACTGAAGCTTTCTTT. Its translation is CASSGGTGNTEAFF.

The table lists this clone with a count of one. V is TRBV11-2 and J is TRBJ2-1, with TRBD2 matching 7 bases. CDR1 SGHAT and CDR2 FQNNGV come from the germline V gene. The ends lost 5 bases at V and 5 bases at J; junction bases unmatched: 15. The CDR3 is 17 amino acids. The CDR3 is CASSPIRAGVGNNEQFF. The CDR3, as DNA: TGTGCCAGCAGCCCAATAAGGGCGGGAGTAGGCAACAATGAGCAGTTCTTC.

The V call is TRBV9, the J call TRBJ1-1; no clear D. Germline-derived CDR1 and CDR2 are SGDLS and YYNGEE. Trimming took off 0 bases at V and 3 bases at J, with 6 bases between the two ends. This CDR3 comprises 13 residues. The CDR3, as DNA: TGTGCCAGCAGCGTAGCACCGGACACTGAAGCTTTCTTT. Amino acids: CASSVAPDTEAFF. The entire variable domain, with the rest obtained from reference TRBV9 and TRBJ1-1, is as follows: DSGVTQTPKHLITATGQRVTLRCSPRSGDLSVYWYQQSLDQGLQFLIQYYNGEERAKGNILERFSAQQFPDLHSELNLSSLELGDSALYFCASSVAPDTEAFFGQGTRLTVV.

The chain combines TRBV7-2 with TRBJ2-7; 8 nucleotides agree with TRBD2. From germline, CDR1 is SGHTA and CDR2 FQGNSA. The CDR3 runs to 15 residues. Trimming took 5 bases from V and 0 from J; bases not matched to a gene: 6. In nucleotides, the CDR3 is TGTGCCAGCAGCGGGACTAGGAGGAGCTCCTACGAGCAGTACTTC. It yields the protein CASSGTRRSSYEQYF. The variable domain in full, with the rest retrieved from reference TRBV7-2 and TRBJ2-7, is GAGVSQSPSNKVTEKGKDVELRCDPISGHTALYWYRQSLGQGLEFLIYFQGNSAPDKSGLPSDRFSAERTGGSVSTLTIQRTQQEDSAVYLCASSGTRRSSYEQYFGPGTRLTVT.